This T cell receptor beta chain was identified during a study of OX40 agonist ivuxolimab in advanced cancers. Study context: Subjects had a mean age of roughly 57 years, with a range of about 23 to 90; around 80% were male.

Germline V gene data show CDR1 as SGHTA and CDR2 as FQGNSA. This CDR3 contains 14 residues. V gave up 5 bases and J gave up 8 bases, with 16 bases separating them. Profiling relied on immunoSEQ multiplex PCR, and the TCRdb table lists in-frame clones only, not all of them. Of 94,000 or so clones listed, 84% were seen once; the top ten hold approximately 6.3%. This material consisted of CD4+ or CD8+ T cells sorted from blood, taken in a trial of the OX40 agonist ivuxolimab. The TCR comes from an adult with an advanced solid tumor such as melanoma, head and neck, liver or kidney cancer. V usage is TRBV7-2 and J usage is TRBJ2-1, with D perhaps TRBD1 or TRBD2 (5 bases each). The CDR3 bases are TGTGCCAGCAGCGCCCGGGGCGCCATCGATGAGCAGTTCTTC. Amino acid sequence: CASSARGAIDEQFF.